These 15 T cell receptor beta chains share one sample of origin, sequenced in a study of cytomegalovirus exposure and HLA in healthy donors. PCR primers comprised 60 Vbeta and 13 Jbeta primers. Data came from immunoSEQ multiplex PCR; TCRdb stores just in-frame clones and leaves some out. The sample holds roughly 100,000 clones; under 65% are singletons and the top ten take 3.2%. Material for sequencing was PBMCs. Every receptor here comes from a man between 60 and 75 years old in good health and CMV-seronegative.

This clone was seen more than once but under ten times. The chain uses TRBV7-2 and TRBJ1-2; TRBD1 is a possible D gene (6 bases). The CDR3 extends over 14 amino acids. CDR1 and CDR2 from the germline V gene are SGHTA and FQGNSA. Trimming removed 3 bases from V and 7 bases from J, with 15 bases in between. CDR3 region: CASSLSQGQGGYTF. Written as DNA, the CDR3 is TGTGCCAGCAGCTTGTCACAGGGTCAGGGTGGCTACACCTTC.

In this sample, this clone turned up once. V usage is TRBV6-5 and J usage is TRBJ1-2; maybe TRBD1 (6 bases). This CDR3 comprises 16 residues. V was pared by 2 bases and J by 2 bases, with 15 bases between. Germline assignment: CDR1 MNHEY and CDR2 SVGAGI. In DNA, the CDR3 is TGTGCCAGCAGTTACGCCGCAGGGGCCCAAAACTATGGCTACACCTTC. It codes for CASSYAAGAQNYGYTF.

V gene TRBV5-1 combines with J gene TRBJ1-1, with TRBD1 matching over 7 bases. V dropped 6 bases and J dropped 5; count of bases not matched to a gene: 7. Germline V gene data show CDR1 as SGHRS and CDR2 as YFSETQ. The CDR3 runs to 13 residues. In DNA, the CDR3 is TGCGCCAGCATCGGACAGGAGGGAACTGAAGCTTTCTTT. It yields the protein CASIGQEGTEAFF. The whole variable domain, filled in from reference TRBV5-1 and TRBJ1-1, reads KAGVTQTPRYLIKTRGQQVTLSCSPISGHRSVSWYQQTPGQGLQFLFEYFSETQRNKGNFPGRFSGRQFSNSRSEMNVSTLELGDSALYLCASIGQEGTEAFFGQGTRLTVV.

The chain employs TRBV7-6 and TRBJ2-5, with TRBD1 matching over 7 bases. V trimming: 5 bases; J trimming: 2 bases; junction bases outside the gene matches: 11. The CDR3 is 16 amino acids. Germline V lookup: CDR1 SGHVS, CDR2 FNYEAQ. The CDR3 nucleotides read TGTGCCAGCAGCACCCTGACAGGGTACGGGCAAGAGACCCAGTACTTC. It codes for CASSTLTGYGQETQYF.

The CDR3 region is CASSLDGGLAGGSEQFF. CDR3 bases: TGCGCCAGCAGCCTGGATGGAGGACTAGCGGGGGGCAGTGAGCAGTTCTTC. The V and J genes are TRBV5-1 and TRBJ2-1, with TRBD2 identical over 14 bases. This CDR3 is built from 17 residues. V shed 4 bases and J 9 bases; nucleotides not matched to a gene: 12. From germline, CDR1 is SGHRS and CDR2 YFSETQ. Complete variable domain (other parts from reference TRBV5-1 and TRBJ2-1): KAGVTQTPRYLIKTRGQQVTLSCSPISGHRSVSWYQQTPGQGLQFLFEYFSETQRNKGNFPGRFSGRQFSNSRSEMNVSTLELGDSALYLCASSLDGGLAGGSEQFFGPGTRLTVL.

CDR3 in DNA: TGTGCCAGCAATACAGGGGGAGGGGAGCTGTTTTTT. Translation gives CASNTGGGELFF. The chain carries TRBV27 and TRBJ2-2; 8 nucleotides agree with TRBD1. Unmatched junction bases numbered 3, after V lost 7 bases and J lost 8 bases. CDR3 size: 12 residues. Germline assignment: CDR1 MNHEY and CDR2 SMNVEV (reference sequence).

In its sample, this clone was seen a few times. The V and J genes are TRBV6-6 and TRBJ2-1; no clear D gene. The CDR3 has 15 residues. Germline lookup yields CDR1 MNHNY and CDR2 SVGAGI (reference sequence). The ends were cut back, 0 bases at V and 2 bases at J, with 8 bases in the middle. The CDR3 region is CASSYSATTYNEQFF. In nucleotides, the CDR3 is TGTGCCAGCAGTTACTCGGCGACAACCTACAATGAGCAGTTCTTC.

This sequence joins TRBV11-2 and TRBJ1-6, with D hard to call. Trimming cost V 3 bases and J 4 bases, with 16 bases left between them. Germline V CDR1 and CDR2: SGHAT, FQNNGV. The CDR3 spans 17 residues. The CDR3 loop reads CASSFNAEAAYNSPLHF. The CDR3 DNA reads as TGTGCCAGCAGCTTTAACGCTGAAGCAGCGTATAATTCACCCCTCCACTTT.

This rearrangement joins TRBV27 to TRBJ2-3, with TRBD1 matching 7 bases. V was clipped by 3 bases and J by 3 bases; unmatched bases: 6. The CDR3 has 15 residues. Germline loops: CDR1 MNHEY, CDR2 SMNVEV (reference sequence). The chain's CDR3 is CASSLQTGSTDTQYF. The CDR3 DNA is TGTGCCAGCAGTTTGCAGACAGGGAGTACAGATACGCAGTATTTT.

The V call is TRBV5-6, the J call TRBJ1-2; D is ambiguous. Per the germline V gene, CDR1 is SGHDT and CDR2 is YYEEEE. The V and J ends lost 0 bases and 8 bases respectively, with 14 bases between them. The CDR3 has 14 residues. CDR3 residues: CASSLALVIKGYTF. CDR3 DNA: TGTGCCAGCAGCTTGGCACTTGTAATCAAGGGCTACACCTTC.

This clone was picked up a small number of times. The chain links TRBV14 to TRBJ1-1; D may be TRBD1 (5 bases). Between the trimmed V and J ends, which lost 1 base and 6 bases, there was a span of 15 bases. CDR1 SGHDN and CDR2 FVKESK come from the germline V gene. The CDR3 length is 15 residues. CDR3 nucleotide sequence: TGTGCCAGCAGCCAAGTTCGTATCGGGGGGGCTGAAGCTTTCTTT. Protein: CASSQVRIGGAEAFF.

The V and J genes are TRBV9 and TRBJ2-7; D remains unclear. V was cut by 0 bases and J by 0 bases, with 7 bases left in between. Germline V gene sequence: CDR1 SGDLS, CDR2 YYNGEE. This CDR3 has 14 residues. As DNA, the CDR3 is TGTGCCAGCAGCGTAGAGTACTCCTCCTACGAGCAGTACTTC. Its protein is CASSVEYSSYEQYF.

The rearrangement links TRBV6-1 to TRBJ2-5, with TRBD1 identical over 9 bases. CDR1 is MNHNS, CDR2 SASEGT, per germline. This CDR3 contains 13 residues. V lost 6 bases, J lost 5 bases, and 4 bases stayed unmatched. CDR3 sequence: CASRTGGSETQYF. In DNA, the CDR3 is TGTGCCAGCAGAACAGGGGGCAGCGAGACCCAGTACTTC.

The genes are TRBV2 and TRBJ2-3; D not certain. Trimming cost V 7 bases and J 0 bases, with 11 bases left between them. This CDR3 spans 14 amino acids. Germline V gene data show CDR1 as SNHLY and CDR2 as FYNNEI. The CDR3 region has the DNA TGTGCCAGCAATCTTGCGAGCAGCACAGATACGCAGTATTTT. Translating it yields CASNLASSTDTQYF.

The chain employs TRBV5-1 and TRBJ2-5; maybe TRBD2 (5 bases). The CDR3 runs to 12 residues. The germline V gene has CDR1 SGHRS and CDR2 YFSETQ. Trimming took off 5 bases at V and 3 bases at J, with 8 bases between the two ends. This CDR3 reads CASSWTEETQYF. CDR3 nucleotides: TGCGCCAGCAGTTGGACTGAAGAGACCCAGTACTTC.